This paragraph reports one T cell receptor beta chain. Antigen specificity is unknown. The sample originates from a study of human T cells and chemical hapten exposure. Across the whole study: Across its approximately 25 weeks, the study gave patients weekly diphenylcyclopropenone doses to the scalp. Study observations and caveats: Expanded TCRs showed more large CDR3 clusters than pre-sensitization or healthy control sets. The immune response of these alopecia patients might not match healthy individuals'.

One entry per CDR3 protein results from TCRdb running MiXCR on the RACE reads. The sample records roughly 50,000 distinct CDR3 sequences, roughly a tenth being singletons. Noted time point: pre-sensitization, week 0. The sample's treatment: therapeutic diphenylcyclopropenone sensitization with weekly scalp DPC. Each patch test followed a blood draw. The CDR3 loop spans 12 amino acids. Trimming took 8 bases from V and 1 from J, leaving 8 bases between them. Germline CDR1 is SGHTA and CDR2 is FQGNSA. The genes are TRBV7-2 and TRBJ1-1; a possible D gene is TRBD1 (6 bases). The material was whole blood, obtained in connection with sensitization to the hapten diphenylcyclopropenone (DPC). The receptor was derived from a man aged 40-49 years with alopecia areata. Some clones in this sample may be carry-over from other donors' samples. Here the CDR3 reads CASGRGNTEAFF. DNA of the CDR3: TGTGCCAGCGGCAGGGGGAACACTGAAGCTTTCTTT.